This T cell receptor (beta chain) was identified in a study of T cell responses to AZD1222 COVID-19 vaccine. Notes on the study in general: Sampling captured repertoires only after the peak T cell response. Nearly half of the spike-specific TCRs reportedly recognize variant regions that carry no mutations.

Turning to this clone: The antigen remains undetermined.

Trimming removed 1 base from V and 5 bases from J, with 8 bases in between. In germline, CDR1 is SEHNR, CDR2 FQNEAQ (reference sequence). This CDR3 spans 13 amino acids. Profiled with immunoSEQ multiplex PCR; TCRdb holds only in-frame clones, not every one. The sample contains about 140,000 clones, more than 85% of which appear only once. The chain carries TRBV7-9 and TRBJ2-5; no definite D call. Material: peripheral blood, obtained on day 0 of MenACWY control vaccination. This clonotype was sampled from an adult in good health. DNA of the CDR3: TGTGCCAGCAGCTTAGTGGGTAGTGAGACCCAGTACTTC. It codes for CASSLVGSETQYF.